A single sample is the source of the 24 T cell receptor beta chains below, sequenced in a study of shared clonotypes between healthy human individuals (TCRdb year 2020). Libraries came from the immunoSEQ multiplex PCR assay. TCRdb retrieved this table from immuneACCESS and kept in-frame rearrangements only. Not all clones are present; in checked studies, unresolved V genes account for under half, and no reason is known for the remainder. For this sample the table gives about 980,000 clones, of which approximately 76% were detected only once. Clones ranked in the top ten supply around 1.5% of the sample. What was sequenced was memory CD4+ T cells sorted from blood. What the cell subset or site label conveys for this sample: CD45RA-negative fraction. The receptor source for this set is a man in his late teens or twenties in good health.

This clone was seen a handful of times. The V call is TRBV30, the J call TRBJ1-4, with D perhaps matching TRBD1 (5 bases). Germline V CDR1 and CDR2: GTSNPN, SVGIG (reference sequence). The length of the CDR3 is 14 residues. The V end was cut by 0 bases, the J end by 8 bases, with 13 bases between. The CDR3 sequence: CAWSVPRRGEKLFF. CDR3 DNA: TGTGCCTGGAGTGTACCCAGACGGGGGGAAAAACTGTTTTTT.

The V call is TRBV4-3, the J call TRBJ2-7; D is tentatively TRBD1 or TRBD2 (5 bases each). The ends were cut back, 3 bases at V and 6 bases at J, with 12 bases in the middle. The CDR3 length is 13 residues. Germline V gives CDR1 LGHNA, CDR2 YSLEER. DNA for the CDR3: TGCGCCAGCAGCCATCCCGGGACCAGCGAGCAGTACTTC. Amino acids: CASSHPGTSEQYF.

This rearrangement joins TRBV30 to TRBJ1-1; TRBD1 is a possible D gene (5 bases). Germline CDR1 and CDR2: GTSNPN and SVGIG (reference sequence). The CDR3 length is 14 residues. V lost 0 bases to trimming and J lost 1 base, with 9 bases between them. This CDR3 reads CAWSVFGGNTEAFF. The DNA of the CDR3 is TGTGCCTGGAGTGTCTTTGGGGGGAACACTGAAGCTTTCTTT.

The chain has TRBV25-1 and TRBJ2-3, with unresolved D. In germline, CDR1 is MGHDK, CDR2 SYGVNS. This CDR3 has 13 amino acids. V lost 2 bases and J 3 bases, leaving 6 bases between the germline ends. The CDR3 sequence: CASSETATDTQYF. The CDR3 DNA follows: TGTGCCAGCAGTGAAACGGCGACAGATACGCAGTATTTT.

The CDR3 bases are TGTGCCAGCAGCCAGGCCCCTGGAGAGACCCAGTACTTC. This sequence encodes CASSQAPGETQYF. V gene TRBV5-6 combines with J gene TRBJ2-5; no clear D gene. Germline V gene data show CDR1 as SGHDT and CDR2 as YYEEEE. Trimming stripped 4 bases from V and 4 bases from J, with 11 bases between. The CDR3 contains 13 residues.

This clone has a single count. The V and J genes are TRBV9 and TRBJ2-5; D is uncertain. Per germline, CDR1 SGDLS and CDR2 YYNGEE. With 4 bases removed from V and 5 bases from J, the gap between germline ends came to 15 bases. The CDR3 runs 14 residues. The DNA for the CDR3 is TGTGCCAGCAGCCCCTATCCCCAGTCGGAGACCCAGTACTTC. Protein: CASSPYPQSETQYF. Combining the CDR3 with reference TRBV9 and TRBJ2-5 gives the whole variable domain DSGVTQTPKHLITATGQRVTLRCSPRSGDLSVYWYQQSLDQGLQFLIQYYNGEERAKGNILERFSAQQFPDLHSELNLSSLELGDSALYFCASSPYPQSETQYFGPGTRLLVL.

The rearrangement links TRBV6-1 to TRBJ2-1, with D hard to call. There are 11 residues in the CDR3. Germline V gene data show CDR1 as MNHNS and CDR2 as SASEGT. V shed 2 bases and J shed 15 bases, with 11 bases lying between them. The CDR3 region has the DNA TGTGCCAGCAGTGAAAACCCCCGGAGGTTCTTC. The encoded protein is CASSENPRRFF.

This rearrangement joins TRBV6-1 to TRBJ1-1; unclear D gene. The germline V and J ends were trimmed by 4 bases and 0 bases, with 9 bases remaining between them. The length of the CDR3 is 14 residues. Germline V gene data show CDR1 as MNHNS and CDR2 as SASEGT. The CDR3 bases are TGTGCCAGCAGTGTTAAAAGTCTGAACACTGAAGCTTTCTTT. Translating it yields CASSVKSLNTEAFF.

The V call is TRBV5-4, the J call TRBJ2-1; perhaps D is TRBD1 or TRBD2 (5 bases each). This CDR3 has 18 amino acids. With 0 bases removed from V and 1 base from J, the gap between germline ends came to 17 bases. Germline V gene lookup returns CDR1 SGHNT and CDR2 YYREEE (reference sequence). CDR3 protein: CASSLGPPSGRSYNEQFF. The CDR3 DNA sequence: TGTGCCAGCAGCTTGGGCCCACCCTCGGGACGGTCCTACAATGAGCAGTTCTTC.

The J gene is TRBJ1-6, the V gene TRBV5-1; 11 bases fit TRBD1. Trimming cost V 0 bases and J 9 bases; bases outside gene matches: 5. This CDR3 has 16 amino acids. Germline loops: CDR1 SGHRS, CDR2 YFSETQ. This CDR3 reads CASSLEGQGAGSPLHF. CDR3 bases: TGCGCCAGCAGCTTGGAAGGACAGGGGGCAGGTTCACCCCTCCACTTT.

The V gene is TRBV6-5, the J gene TRBJ1-1; D is possibly TRBD1 (5 bases). V was pared by 6 bases and J by 6 bases, with 14 bases between. CDR1 is MNHEY, CDR2 SVGAGI, per germline. The CDR3 contains 13 residues. CDR3 loop: CASRPQGGSEAFF. DNA for the CDR3: TGTGCCAGCAGGCCCCAGGGCGGCTCTGAAGCTTTCTTT.

V and J are TRBV12-5 and TRBJ2-7; D is perhaps TRBD1 or TRBD2 (6 bases each). The CDR3 has 14 residues. The V end was cut by 4 bases, the J end by 6 bases, with 16 bases between. The germline V gene encodes CDR1 LGHNT and CDR2 FRNRAP. The CDR3, as DNA: TGTGCTAGTGGTTCCCCCGGGAGAGGGGGCGAGCAGTACTTC. Its protein is CASGSPGRGGEQYF.

The V call is TRBV5-5, the J call TRBJ2-1; weak D call: TRBD2 (5 bases). CDR1 SGHKS and CDR2 YYEKEE come from the germline V gene (reference sequence). The length of the CDR3 is 15 residues. V dropped 0 bases and J dropped 0 bases, with 7 bases sitting between them. Here the CDR3 reads CASSLEAASYNEQFF. In DNA, the CDR3 is TGTGCCAGCAGCTTGGAAGCGGCCTCCTACAATGAGCAGTTCTTC.

As regards this clone: This could be a read error, since a much larger clone is one nucleotide away. The gene calls are TRBV5-8 and TRBJ1-2; 10 nucleotides agree with TRBD1. V dropped 3 bases and J dropped 2; count of bases not matched to a gene: 1. The CDR3 covers 14 residues. The germline V gene has CDR1 SGHTS and CDR2 YDEGEE. CDR3 protein: CASSWGQGNYGYTF. CDR3 DNA: TGTGCCAGCAGCTGGGGACAGGGGAACTATGGCTACACCTTC.

The chain combines TRBV5-1 with TRBJ1-4; a possible D gene is TRBD1 (5 bases). This CDR3 comprises 15 residues. Trimming cost V 3 bases and J 3 bases, with 12 bases left between them. Germline values: CDR1 SGHRS, CDR2 YFSETQ. The CDR3 here is CASSSDSVANEKLFF. The CDR3 DNA follows: TGCGCCAGCAGCTCCGACAGTGTTGCTAATGAAAAACTGTTTTTT.

The chain combines TRBV10-3 with TRBJ1-1; a possible D gene is TRBD1 (6 bases). V shed 4 bases and J shed 7 bases, with 16 bases lying between them. Germline CDR1 ENHRY, CDR2 SYGVKD. This CDR3 spans 14 amino acids. CDR3 sequence (DNA): TGTGCCATCAGTGTACCGGGGGCCCGTCTTGAAGCTTTCTTT. It is translated as CAISVPGARLEAFF.

V and J are TRBV6-1 and TRBJ2-7; 8 bases match TRBD2. CDR3 size: 14 residues. Trimming at V came to 7 bases and at J to 5 bases, leaving 10 bases not matched to a gene. CDR1 and CDR2 from the germline V gene are MNHNS and SASEGT. In DNA form, the CDR3 reads TGTGCCAGCATTCCTGGCGGGGGGAACCACGAGCAGTACTTC. Its translation is CASIPGGGNHEQYF.

The gene calls are TRBV7-2 and TRBJ2-7, with D perhaps being TRBD1 or TRBD2 (5 bases each). Trimming removed 2 bases from V and 3 bases from J, with 14 bases in between. This CDR3 is built from 15 residues. Germline V gene lookup returns CDR1 SGHTA and CDR2 FQGNSA. The CDR3 region is CASSLIIQGRYEQYF. The CDR3 coding sequence is TGTGCCAGCAGCTTAATTATCCAGGGACGCTACGAGCAGTACTTC.

The CDR3 DNA sequence: TGCGCCAGCAGCTTCGACGGGACTGTCATCAATGAGCAGTTCTTC. It is translated as CASSFDGTVINEQFF. The chain has TRBV5-1 and TRBJ2-1; D is perhaps TRBD2 (6 bases). The CDR3 consists of 15 residues. Germline lookup yields CDR1 SGHRS and CDR2 YFSETQ. V gave up 2 bases and J gave up 6 bases, with 15 bases separating them.

This clone has just a few counts. The chain has TRBV6-1 and TRBJ2-2; D not certain. V was shortened by 4 bases and J by 6 bases, with 6 bases between the two germline ends. The CDR3 covers 12 residues. The V gene's germline CDR1 is MNHNS and CDR2 SASEGT. Here the CDR3 reads CASSAPPGELFF. The CDR3, as DNA: TGTGCCAGCAGTGCCCCCCCCGGGGAGCTGTTTTTT.

As concerns this clone: Different DNA sequences within this sample yield the same CDR3. The chain is built from TRBV19 and TRBJ1-1; 7 positions match TRBD1. The length of the CDR3 is 13 residues. Germline assignment: CDR1 LNHDA and CDR2 SQIVND (reference sequence). Unmatched junction bases numbered 5, after V lost 6 bases and J lost 4 bases. Written as DNA, the CDR3 is TGTGCCAGTAGCTCCCAGGGGGGCACTGAAGCTTTCTTT. It is translated as CASSSQGGTEAFF.

The table lists this clone with a count of one. This specimen includes other DNA sequences encoding the same CDR3. The J gene is TRBJ1-1, the V gene TRBV7-2, with D uncertain. CDR3 length: 14 amino acids. Germline lookup yields CDR1 SGHTA and CDR2 FQGNSA. V lost 1 base, J lost 1 base, and 7 bases lay in between. CDR3 in amino acids: CASSLGSSNTEAFF. The CDR3, as DNA: TGTGCCAGCAGCTTAGGCAGCTCGAACACTGAAGCTTTCTTT.

V is TRBV9 and J is TRBJ2-3, with 8 bases identical to TRBD1. CDR1 and CDR2 (germline): SGDLS, YYNGEE. This CDR3 region has 16 residues. Unmatched junction bases numbered 8, after V lost 2 bases and J lost 3 bases. The CDR3 is CASSVRQGSATDTQYF. The DNA of the CDR3 is TGTGCCAGCAGCGTTAGACAGGGGAGTGCGACAGATACGCAGTATTTT.

This rearrangement joins TRBV7-2 to TRBJ2-1; the match to TRBD2 covers 12 bases. The CDR3 runs to 15 residues. CDR1 and CDR2 from the germline V gene are SGHTA and FQGNSA. V trimming: 7 bases; J trimming: 10 bases; junction bases outside the gene matches: 11. This chain's CDR3 is CASTKLLAGGVEQFF. The DNA for the CDR3 is TGTGCCAGCACCAAGCTTCTAGCGGGAGGGGTCGAGCAGTTCTTC.